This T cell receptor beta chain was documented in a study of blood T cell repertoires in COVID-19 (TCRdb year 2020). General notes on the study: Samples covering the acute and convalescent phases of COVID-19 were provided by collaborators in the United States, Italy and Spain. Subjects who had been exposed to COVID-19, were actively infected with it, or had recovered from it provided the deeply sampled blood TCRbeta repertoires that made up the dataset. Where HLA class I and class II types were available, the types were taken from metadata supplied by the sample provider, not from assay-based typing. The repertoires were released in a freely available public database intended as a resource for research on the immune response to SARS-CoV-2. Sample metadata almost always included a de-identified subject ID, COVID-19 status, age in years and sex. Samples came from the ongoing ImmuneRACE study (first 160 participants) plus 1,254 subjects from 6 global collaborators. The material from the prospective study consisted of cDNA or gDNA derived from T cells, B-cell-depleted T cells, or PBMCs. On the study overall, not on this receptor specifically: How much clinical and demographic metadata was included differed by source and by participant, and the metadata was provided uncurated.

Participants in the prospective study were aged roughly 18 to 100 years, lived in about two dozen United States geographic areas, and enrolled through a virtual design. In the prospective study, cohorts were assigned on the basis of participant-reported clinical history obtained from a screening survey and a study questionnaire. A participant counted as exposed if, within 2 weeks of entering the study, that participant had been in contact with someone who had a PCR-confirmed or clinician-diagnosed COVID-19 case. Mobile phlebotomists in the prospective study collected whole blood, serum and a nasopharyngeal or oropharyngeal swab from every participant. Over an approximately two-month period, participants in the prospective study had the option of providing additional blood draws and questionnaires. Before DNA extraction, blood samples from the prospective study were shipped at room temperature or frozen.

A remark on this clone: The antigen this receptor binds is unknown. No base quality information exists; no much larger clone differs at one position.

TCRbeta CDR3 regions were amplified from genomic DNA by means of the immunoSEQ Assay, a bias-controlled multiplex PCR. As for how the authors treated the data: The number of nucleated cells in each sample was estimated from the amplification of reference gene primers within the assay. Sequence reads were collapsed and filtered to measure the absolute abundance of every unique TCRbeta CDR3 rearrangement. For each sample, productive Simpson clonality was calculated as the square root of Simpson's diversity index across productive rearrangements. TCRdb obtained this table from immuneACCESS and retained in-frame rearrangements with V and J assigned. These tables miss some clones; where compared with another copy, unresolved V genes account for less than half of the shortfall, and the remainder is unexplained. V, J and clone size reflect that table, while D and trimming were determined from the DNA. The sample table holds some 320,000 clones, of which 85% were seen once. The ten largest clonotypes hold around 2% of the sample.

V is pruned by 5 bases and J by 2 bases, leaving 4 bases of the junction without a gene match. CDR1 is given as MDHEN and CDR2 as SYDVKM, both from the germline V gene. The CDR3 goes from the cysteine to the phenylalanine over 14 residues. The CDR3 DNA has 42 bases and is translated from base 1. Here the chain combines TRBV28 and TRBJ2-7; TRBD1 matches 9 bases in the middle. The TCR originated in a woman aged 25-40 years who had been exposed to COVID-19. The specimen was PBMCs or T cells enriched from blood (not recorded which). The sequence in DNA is TGTGCCAGCAGTCCGACAGGGGGAACCTACGAGCAGTACTTC. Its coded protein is CASSPTGGTYEQYF.